This T cell receptor beta chain was identified in a study of cytomegalovirus exposure and HLA in healthy donors. This clone occurred once. What it recognizes is unknown. The PCR employed 60 Vbeta primers together with 13 Jbeta primers. The method was immunoSEQ multiplex PCR; TCRdb's version includes in-frame clones alone and lacks a portion of them. The sample shows about 140,000 clones, 76% of them seen only once. CDR1 is SGHNT and CDR2 is YYREEE in the germline V gene (reference sequence). This CDR3 has 14 amino acids. After removal of 10 bases from V and 1 base from J, the junction contained 9 bases not matched to a gene. Whole-study results and caveats: Associated with HLA alleles at 0.05 false discovery rate in a later analysis were about 17,000 TCR beta sequences. In a later analysis, V- and J-gene trimming of beta chains associated with a DCLRE1C missense variant, replicated independently. Highest at DRB1 and lowest at HLA-C, TCR association rates differed among HLA loci in a later analysis. The authors confirmed in vitro that three CMV-associated chains were specific for CMV antigens.

The chain links TRBV5-4 to TRBJ2-3; TRBD2 agrees at 7 bases. The TCR sequence derives from a man younger than 35 in good health and CMV-seronegative. Material: PBMCs. The CDR3 reads CASRERGGTDTQYF. CDR3 coding DNA: TGTGCCTCCCGCGAGCGGGGCGGCACAGATACGCAGTATTTT.